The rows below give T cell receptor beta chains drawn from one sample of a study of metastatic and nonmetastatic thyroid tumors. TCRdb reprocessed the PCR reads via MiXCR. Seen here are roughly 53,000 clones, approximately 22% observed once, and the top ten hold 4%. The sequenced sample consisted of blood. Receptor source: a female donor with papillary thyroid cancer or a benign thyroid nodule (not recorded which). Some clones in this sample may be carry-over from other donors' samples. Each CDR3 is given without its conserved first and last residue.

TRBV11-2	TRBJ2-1	ASSRGGQYNEQF
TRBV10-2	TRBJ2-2	ASKPSTGELF
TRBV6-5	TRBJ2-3	ASMRLVGDGITDTQY
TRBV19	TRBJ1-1	ASRMNPYQAF
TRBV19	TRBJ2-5	ASSNELADQETQY
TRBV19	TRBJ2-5	ASGQTEETQY
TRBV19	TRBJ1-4	ARRASGREYTGDEKLF
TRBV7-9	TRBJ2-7	ASSIQTGGSDEQY
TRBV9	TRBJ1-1	ASSVDRNTEAF
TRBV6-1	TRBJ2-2	ASSEIAGPGELF
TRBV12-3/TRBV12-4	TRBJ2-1	ASSLIGTSGSLNEQF
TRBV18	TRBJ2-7	ASSPGASGDYEQY
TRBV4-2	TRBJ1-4	ASSHYSQGGDEKLF
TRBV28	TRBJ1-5	ASSSPSDSNQPQH
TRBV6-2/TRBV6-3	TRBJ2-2	ASSYGQGLAGTGELF
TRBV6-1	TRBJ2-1	ARILQGYNEQF
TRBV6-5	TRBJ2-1	ASSYSRLAGNNNEQF
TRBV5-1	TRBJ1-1	ASRGTANTEAF
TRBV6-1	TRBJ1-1	ASSELGDTGAF
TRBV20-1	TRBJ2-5	SARKGGENQY
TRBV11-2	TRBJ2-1	ACSSVGGRVNEQF
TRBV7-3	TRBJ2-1	ASTAGGAHTEQF
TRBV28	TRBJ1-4	ASSLVGVEEKLF
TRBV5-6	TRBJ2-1	ASSLAGRGSSYNEQF
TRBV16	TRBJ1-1	ASSQLVNTEAF
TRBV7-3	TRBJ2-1	ASSMDSAYNEQF
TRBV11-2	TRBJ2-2	ASIFKPPRGQAFTGELF
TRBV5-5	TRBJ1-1	ASSSQNTEAF
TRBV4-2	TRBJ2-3	ASSLFASALYTQY
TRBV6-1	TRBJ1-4	ASSWGGLNEKLF
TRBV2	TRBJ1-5	AIRKGQGVNQAQH
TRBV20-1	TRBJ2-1	SAIGGRASGAYNEQF
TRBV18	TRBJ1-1	ASSPSIMNTEAF
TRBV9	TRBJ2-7	ASSGTGGRYEQY
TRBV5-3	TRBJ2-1	ASSLLRELNNEQF
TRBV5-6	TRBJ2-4	ASSFGSSNNQY
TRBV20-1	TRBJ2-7	SATAGTNFYEQY
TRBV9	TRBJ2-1	ASSPRLAGTNEQF
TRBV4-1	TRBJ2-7	ASSQTLQGLVHYEQY
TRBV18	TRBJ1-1	ASSPRGALYTEAF
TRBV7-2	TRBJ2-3	ASSPRTESGDTQY
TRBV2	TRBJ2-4	ASSEALGVNIQY
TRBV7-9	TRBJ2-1	ASSLDLGVSREQF
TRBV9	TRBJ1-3	ASSAGPRSSGNTIY
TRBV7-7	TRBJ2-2	ASSLVLTPRAGELF
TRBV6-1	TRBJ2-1	ASSDPTHGGF
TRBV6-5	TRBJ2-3	ASSYLGGSRVDTQY
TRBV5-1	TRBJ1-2	ASSYDIHYGYT
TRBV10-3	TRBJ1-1	AISATATSTEAF
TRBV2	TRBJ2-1	ASSIRAIYNEQF
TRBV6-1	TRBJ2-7	ASISWTSGRRYEQY